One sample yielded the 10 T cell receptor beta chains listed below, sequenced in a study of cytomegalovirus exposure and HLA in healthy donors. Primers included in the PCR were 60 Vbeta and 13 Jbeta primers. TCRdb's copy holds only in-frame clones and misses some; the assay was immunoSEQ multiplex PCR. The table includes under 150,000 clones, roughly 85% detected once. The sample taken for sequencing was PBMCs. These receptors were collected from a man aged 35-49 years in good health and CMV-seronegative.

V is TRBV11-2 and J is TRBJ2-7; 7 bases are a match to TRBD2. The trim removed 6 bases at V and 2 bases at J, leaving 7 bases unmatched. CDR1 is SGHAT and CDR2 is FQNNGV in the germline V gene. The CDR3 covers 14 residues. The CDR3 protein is CASRSGTNPYEQYF. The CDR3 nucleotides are TGTGCCAGCAGAAGCGGGACTAATCCCTACGAGCAGTACTTC. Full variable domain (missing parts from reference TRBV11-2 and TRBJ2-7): EAGVAQSPRYKIIEKRQSVAFWCNPISGHATLYWYQQILGQGPKLLIQFQNNGVVDDSQLPKDRFSAERLKGVDSTLKIQPAKLEDSAVYLCASRSGTNPYEQYFGPGTRLTVT.

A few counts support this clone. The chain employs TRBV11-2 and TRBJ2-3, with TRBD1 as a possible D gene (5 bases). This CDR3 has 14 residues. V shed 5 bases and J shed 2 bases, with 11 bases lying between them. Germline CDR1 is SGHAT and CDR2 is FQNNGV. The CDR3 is CASSIRGFTDTQYF. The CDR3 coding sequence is TGTGCCAGCAGCATAAGGGGTTTCACAGATACGCAGTATTTT.

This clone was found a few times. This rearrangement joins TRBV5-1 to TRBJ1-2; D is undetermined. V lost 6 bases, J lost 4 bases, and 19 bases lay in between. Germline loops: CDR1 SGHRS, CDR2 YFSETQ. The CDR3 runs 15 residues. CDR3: CASISTPGGFYGYTF. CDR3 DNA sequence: TGCGCCAGCATATCGACTCCGGGAGGGTTCTATGGCTACACCTTC.

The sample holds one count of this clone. CDR3 coding DNA: TGTGCCAGCAGTGCCGGACTCAGAGGCTACACCTTC. This encodes CASSAGLRGYTF. The genes are TRBV6-5 and TRBJ1-2; D remains ambiguous. V lost 5 bases to trimming and J lost 8 bases, with 12 bases between them. The CDR3 is 12 amino acids. Germline V gene data show CDR1 as MNHEY and CDR2 as SVGAGI.

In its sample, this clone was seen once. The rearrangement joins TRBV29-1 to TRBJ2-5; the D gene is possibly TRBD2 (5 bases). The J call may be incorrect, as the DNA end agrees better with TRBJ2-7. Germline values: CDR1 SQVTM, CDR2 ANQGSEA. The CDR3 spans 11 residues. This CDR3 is CSAQDSYEQYF. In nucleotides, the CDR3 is TGCAGCGCCCAGGACTCTTACGAGCAGTACTTC.

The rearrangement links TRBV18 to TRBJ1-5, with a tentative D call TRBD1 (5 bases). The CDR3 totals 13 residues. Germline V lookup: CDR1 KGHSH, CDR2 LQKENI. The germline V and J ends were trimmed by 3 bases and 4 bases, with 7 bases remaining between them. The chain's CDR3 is CASSPAGNQPQHF. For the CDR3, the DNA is TGTGCCAGCTCACCTGCAGGGAATCAGCCCCAGCATTTT.

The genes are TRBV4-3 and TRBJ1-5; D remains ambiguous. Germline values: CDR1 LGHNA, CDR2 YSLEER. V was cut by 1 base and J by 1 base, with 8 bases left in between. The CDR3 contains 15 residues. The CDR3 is CASSQGGLSNQPQHF. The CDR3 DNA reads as TGCGCCAGCAGCCAAGGAGGATTAAGCAATCAGCCCCAGCATTTT.

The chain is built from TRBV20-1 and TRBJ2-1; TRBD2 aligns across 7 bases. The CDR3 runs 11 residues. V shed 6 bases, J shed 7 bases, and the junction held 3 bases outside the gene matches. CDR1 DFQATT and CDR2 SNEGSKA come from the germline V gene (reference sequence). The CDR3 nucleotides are TGCAGTGCACTACTAGCGAATGAGCAGTTCTTC. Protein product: CSALLANEQFF.

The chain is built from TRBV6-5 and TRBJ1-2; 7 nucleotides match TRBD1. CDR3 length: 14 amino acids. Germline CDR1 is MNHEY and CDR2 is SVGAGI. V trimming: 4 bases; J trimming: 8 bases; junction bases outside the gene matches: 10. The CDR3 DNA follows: TGTGCCAGCAGTTTCGGGACAGAGTCGGGAGGCTACACCTTC. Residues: CASSFGTESGGYTF.

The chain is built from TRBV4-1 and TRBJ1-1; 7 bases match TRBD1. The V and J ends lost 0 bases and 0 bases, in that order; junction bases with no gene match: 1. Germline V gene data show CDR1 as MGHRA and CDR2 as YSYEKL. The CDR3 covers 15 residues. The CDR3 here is CASSQEGTVNTEAFF. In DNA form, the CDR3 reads TGCGCCAGCAGCCAAGAGGGGACAGTGAACACTGAAGCTTTCTTT.